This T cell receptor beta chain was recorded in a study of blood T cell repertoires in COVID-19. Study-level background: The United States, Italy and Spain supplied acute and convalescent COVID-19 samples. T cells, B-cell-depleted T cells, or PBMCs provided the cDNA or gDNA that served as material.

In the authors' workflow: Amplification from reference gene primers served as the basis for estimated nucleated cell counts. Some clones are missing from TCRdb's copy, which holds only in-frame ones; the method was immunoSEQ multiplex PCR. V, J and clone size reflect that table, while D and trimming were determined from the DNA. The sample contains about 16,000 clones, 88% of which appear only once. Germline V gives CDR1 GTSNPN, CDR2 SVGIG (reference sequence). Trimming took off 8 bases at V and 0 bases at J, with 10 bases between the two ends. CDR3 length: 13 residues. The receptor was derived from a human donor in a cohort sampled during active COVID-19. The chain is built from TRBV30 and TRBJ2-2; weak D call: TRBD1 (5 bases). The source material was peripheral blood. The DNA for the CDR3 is TGTGCCAGGGGTCGGTCGAACACCGGGGAGCTGTTTTTT. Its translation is CARGRSNTGELFF.